This T cell receptor beta chain was documented in a study of Ad26.COV2.S vaccination and SARS-CoV-2 variants. Study at large: Ad26.COV2.S given intramuscularly, once or twice 56 days apart. Study-level points and caveats: The study found higher spike-specific TCR breadth in vaccine than placebo recipients.

The CDR3 has 17 residues. Germline CDR1 is SGHRS and CDR2 is YFSETQ. Trimming shortened V by 0 bases and J by 0 bases, and 13 bases separated the two germline ends. Documented treatment: about 20 received Ad26.COV2.S at low or high dose, single or two shots; roughly five received placebo; per-sample allocation not given. The investigators took samples on day 63 after the first vaccine or placebo injection. Donation was by an adult aged 18-55 years who was in Boston. Its platform was an Ad26 vector, and its expressed antigen was Wuhan-strain SARS-CoV-2 spike. Using immunoSEQ multiplex PCR, the repertoire was profiled, and TCRdb retains in-frame clones only, with some absent. The sample has 350,000 to 500,000 clones, around 90% seen once. Notes on this clone: The antigen remains unidentified.

V usage is TRBV5-1 and J usage is TRBJ1-3, with D uncertain. This receptor was taken from a person between 18 and 65 years old who received the Ad26.COV2.S COVID-19 vaccine or a placebo. The sample was peripheral blood, taken in a trial of Ad26.COV2.S vaccine versus placebo. The DNA of the CDR3 is TGCGCCAGCAGCTTGGACGGCGGACTTTACTCTGGAAACACCATATATTTT. Translating it yields CASSLDGGLYSGNTIYF.